A selection of T cell receptor beta chains follows, all from one sample in a study of early T cells in non-severe SARS-CoV-2 infection. Using its own MiXCR run on the 5' RACE reads, TCRdb lists one record per CDR3 protein. The top ten clones hold approximately 5.6% of a sample with approximately 29,000 distinct CDR3 sequences, approximately 5.3% of them seen once. The sample taken for sequencing was whole blood. The origin of the receptors is an adult who was a healthcare worker with PCR-confirmed SARS-CoV-2 infection or an uninfected control (not recorded which). CDR3s include the opening cysteine and the closing phenylalanine or tryptophan. Fields, in order: D gene, J gene, clone size, V gene, CDR3 DNA, CDR3 protein. A D gene is named only where the DNA matches it firmly. The listing skips clone size in some rows; elsewhere it reads once, few, many or a size class.

d_gene: -; j_gene: TRBJ2-7; abundance: medium-sized; v_gene: TRBV13; CDR3nt: TGTGCCAGCAGTTCAGTAAGAGTCGACGAGCAGTACTTC; CDR3aa: CASSSVRVDEQYF
d_gene: -; j_gene: TRBJ1-5; abundance: many; v_gene: TRBV18; CDR3nt: TGTGCCAGCTCAGGGGGCGTCCGCAATCAGCCCCAGCATTTT; CDR3aa: CASSGGVRNQPQHF
d_gene: -; j_gene: TRBJ2-3; abundance: many; v_gene: TRBV6-1; CDR3nt: TGTGCCAGCAGTGAACTCCGAGGCGCTAGCACAGATACGCAGTATTTT; CDR3aa: CASSELRGASTDTQYF
d_gene: TRBD1; j_gene: TRBJ2-7; abundance: -; v_gene: TRBV20-1; CDR3nt: TGCAGTGCTAGAGTGGAAGGGACAGGGCTTATCGAGCAGTACTTC; CDR3aa: CSARVEGTGLIEQYF
d_gene: -; j_gene: TRBJ2-3; abundance: -; v_gene: TRBV7-8; CDR3nt: TGTGCCAGCAGCCAGGAACAACCTAGCACAGATACGCAGTATTTT; CDR3aa: CASSQEQPSTDTQYF
d_gene: TRBD2; j_gene: TRBJ2-7; abundance: many; v_gene: TRBV29-1; CDR3nt: TGCAGCGTTTCACTAGCGAGCAACCGCTACGAGCAGTACTTC; CDR3aa: CSVSLASNRYEQYF
d_gene: -; j_gene: TRBJ1-5; abundance: many; v_gene: TRBV12-3/TRBV12-4; CDR3nt: TGTGCCAGCAACCAAGGGCAGGGGAATAATCAGCCCCAGCATTTT; CDR3aa: CASNQGQGNNQPQHF
d_gene: -; j_gene: TRBJ2-1; abundance: many; v_gene: TRBV20-1; CDR3nt: TGCAGTGCTAGAGTAGAGGGGGGGGCATACAATGAGCAGTTCTTC; CDR3aa: CSARVEGGAYNEQFF
d_gene: -; j_gene: TRBJ1-5; abundance: many; v_gene: TRBV19; CDR3nt: TGTGCCAGTAGTATAGGAGGGCTGGACCAGCCCCAGCATTTT; CDR3aa: CASSIGGLDQPQHF
d_gene: -; j_gene: TRBJ2-1; abundance: many; v_gene: TRBV25-1; CDR3nt: TGTGCCAGCGCTATGACAGGCAGTGAGCAGTTCTTC; CDR3aa: CASAMTGSEQFF
d_gene: -; j_gene: TRBJ1-2; abundance: many; v_gene: TRBV12-3/TRBV12-4; CDR3nt: TGTGCCAGCCTCGGCGGGCAGGGCCTAAACTATGGCTACACCTTC; CDR3aa: CASLGGQGLNYGYTF
d_gene: -; j_gene: TRBJ2-7; abundance: few; v_gene: TRBV9; CDR3nt: TGTGCCAGCAGCGTAGGAACAGCCTTATATAGGGAGCAGTACTTC; CDR3aa: CASSVGTALYREQYF
d_gene: -; j_gene: TRBJ2-4; abundance: -; v_gene: TRBV20-1; CDR3nt: TGCAGTGCTAGAGCAGGGGGGACCAAAAACATTCAGTACTTC; CDR3aa: CSARAGGTKNIQYF
d_gene: -; j_gene: TRBJ1-1; abundance: medium-sized; v_gene: TRBV15; CDR3nt: TGTGCCACCTCCCCCCCGGGTGCTGAAGCTTTCTTT; CDR3aa: CATSPPGAEAFF
d_gene: TRBD1; j_gene: TRBJ2-1; abundance: many; v_gene: TRBV20-1; CDR3nt: TGCAGTGCTAGATCCGGGACAGGGTCAAATGAGCAGTTCTTC; CDR3aa: CSARSGTGSNEQFF
d_gene: TRBD1; j_gene: TRBJ2-3; abundance: many; v_gene: TRBV28; CDR3nt: TGTGCCAGCCCTACTCACATTTCGGACAGGGGGCATGGGAGCACAGATACGCAGTATTTT; CDR3aa: CASPTHISDRGHGSTDTQYF
d_gene: TRBD2; j_gene: TRBJ2-3; abundance: many; v_gene: TRBV24-1; CDR3nt: TGTGCCACCAGTGTTCGAGCGGGAGAAGTCACAGATACGCAGTATTTT; CDR3aa: CATSVRAGEVTDTQYF
d_gene: TRBD1; j_gene: TRBJ1-2; abundance: many; v_gene: TRBV5-1; CDR3nt: TGCGCCAGCAGCACGAGACAGGGGTTCTATGGCTACACCTTC; CDR3aa: CASSTRQGFYGYTF
d_gene: -; j_gene: TRBJ2-2; abundance: many; v_gene: TRBV6-1; CDR3nt: TGTGCCAACCTCCGGGACGGCACCGGGGAGCTGTTTTTT; CDR3aa: CANLRDGTGELFF
d_gene: TRBD1; j_gene: TRBJ2-7; abundance: many; v_gene: TRBV12-3/TRBV12-4; CDR3nt: TGTGCCAGCAGCCGGGACAGTGCCTACGAGCAGTACTTC; CDR3aa: CASSRDSAYEQYF
d_gene: TRBD1; j_gene: TRBJ2-1; abundance: -; v_gene: TRBV5-6; CDR3nt: TGTGCCAGCATCACAACCGGGACAGGGGGCAATGAGCAGTTCTTC; CDR3aa: CASITTGTGGNEQFF
d_gene: -; j_gene: TRBJ2-7; abundance: few; v_gene: TRBV21-1; CDR3nt: TGTGCCAGCAGCAGCCTAGGGAACGAGCAGTACTTC; CDR3aa: CASSSLGNEQYF
d_gene: TRBD1; j_gene: TRBJ2-7; abundance: -; v_gene: TRBV9; CDR3nt: TGTGCCAGCAGTGGCCTCGGGACAGGGAGTCTCTACGAGCAGTACTTC; CDR3aa: CASSGLGTGSLYEQYF
d_gene: -; j_gene: TRBJ2-5; abundance: -; v_gene: TRBV7-9; CDR3nt: TGTGCCAGCAGCTTTGGTTTGGAGACCCAGTACTTC; CDR3aa: CASSFGLETQYF
d_gene: -; j_gene: TRBJ1-6; abundance: many; v_gene: TRBV4-3; CDR3nt: TGCGCCAGCAGGAGCGACATCCCGGGGTCACCCCTCCACTTT; CDR3aa: CASRSDIPGSPLHF
d_gene: -; j_gene: TRBJ1-1; abundance: many; v_gene: TRBV5-5; CDR3nt: TGTGCCAGCAGCCCAAACACAGTCAGGGGCAGCACTGAAGCTTTCTTT; CDR3aa: CASSPNTVRGSTEAFF
d_gene: -; j_gene: TRBJ1-3; abundance: few; v_gene: TRBV11-3; CDR3nt: TGTGCCAGCAGCTTAGCCGACTGGCGCTTATATTTT; CDR3aa: CASSLADWRLYF
d_gene: -; j_gene: TRBJ2-1; abundance: many; v_gene: TRBV7-2; CDR3nt: TGTGCCAGCAGCGCGCTACTAGTGAGGTATGAGCAGTTCTTC; CDR3aa: CASSALLVRYEQFF
d_gene: -; j_gene: TRBJ1-5; abundance: many; v_gene: TRBV3-1; CDR3nt: TGTGCCAGCAGCCCGGGGCAGGGGCTAGGGAGCAATCAGCCCCAGCATTTT; CDR3aa: CASSPGQGLGSNQPQHF
d_gene: -; j_gene: TRBJ1-1; abundance: many; v_gene: TRBV11-3; CDR3nt: TGTGCCAGCAGCTTGGACGGCGGTATGAACACTGAAGCTTTCTTT; CDR3aa: CASSLDGGMNTEAFF
d_gene: -; j_gene: TRBJ2-4; abundance: -; v_gene: TRBV6-5; CDR3nt: TGTGCCAGCAGCCTGCAGGGGGCCAAAAACATTCAGTACTTC; CDR3aa: CASSLQGAKNIQYF
d_gene: -; j_gene: TRBJ2-2; abundance: few; v_gene: TRBV11-2; CDR3nt: TGTGCCAGCAGCTTACGTTCGACCGGGGAGCTGTTTTTT; CDR3aa: CASSLRSTGELFF
d_gene: -; j_gene: TRBJ2-1; abundance: many; v_gene: TRBV5-4; CDR3nt: TGTGCCAGCAGCACAGAAGGACTTTTTTCAAATGAGCAGTTCTTC; CDR3aa: CASSTEGLFSNEQFF
d_gene: TRBD2; j_gene: TRBJ2-3; abundance: many; v_gene: TRBV20-1; CDR3nt: TGCAGTGCCGAGCGGCTAGCGGGTATCACAGATACGCAGTATTTT; CDR3aa: CSAERLAGITDTQYF
d_gene: -; j_gene: TRBJ2-7; abundance: many; v_gene: TRBV5-1; CDR3nt: TGCGCCAGCAGCTTGGGCCCGGGACAAAGCTCCTACGAGCAGTACTTC; CDR3aa: CASSLGPGQSSYEQYF
d_gene: -; j_gene: TRBJ2-7; abundance: many; v_gene: TRBV29-1; CDR3nt: TGCAGCGTTGAAATCGCTTACGAGCAGTACTTC; CDR3aa: CSVEIAYEQYF
d_gene: -; j_gene: TRBJ1-1; abundance: many; v_gene: TRBV7-8; CDR3nt: TGTGCCAGCAGCTCATTAGGACAGCCGAACACTGAAGCTTTCTTT; CDR3aa: CASSSLGQPNTEAFF
d_gene: -; j_gene: TRBJ2-1; abundance: many; v_gene: TRBV7-9; CDR3nt: TGTGCCAGCAGCCAAACTGCCCGCAAGGGCCATGAGCAGTTCTTC; CDR3aa: CASSQTARKGHEQFF
d_gene: -; j_gene: TRBJ2-1; abundance: many; v_gene: TRBV12-3/TRBV12-4; CDR3nt: TGTGCCAGCAGTCCCCGCAGGTACAATGAGCAGTTCTTC; CDR3aa: CASSPRRYNEQFF
d_gene: -; j_gene: TRBJ1-3; abundance: few; v_gene: TRBV3-1; CDR3nt: TGTGCCAGCAGCCAAGTAGCACGGAAGACCATATATTTT; CDR3aa: CASSQVARKTIYF
d_gene: TRBD2; j_gene: TRBJ2-3; abundance: few; v_gene: TRBV20-1; CDR3nt: TGCAGTGCTTTCGGGACTAGCGGGGTTACAGATACGCAGTATTTT; CDR3aa: CSAFGTSGVTDTQYF
d_gene: -; j_gene: TRBJ1-4; abundance: many; v_gene: TRBV12-3/TRBV12-4; CDR3nt: TGTGCCAGCAGTTTATGGGGGGCTAATGAAAAACTGTTTTTT; CDR3aa: CASSLWGANEKLFF
d_gene: TRBD1; j_gene: TRBJ2-7; abundance: -; v_gene: TRBV2; CDR3nt: TGTGCCACTCAGGGGACAGCCTCCTACGAGCAGTACTTC; CDR3aa: CATQGTASYEQYF
d_gene: -; j_gene: TRBJ1-5; abundance: many; v_gene: TRBV18; CDR3nt: TGTGCCAGCTCACGATCTGCCGACGACAATCAGCCCCAGCATTTT; CDR3aa: CASSRSADDNQPQHF
d_gene: TRBD2; j_gene: TRBJ2-1; abundance: many; v_gene: TRBV14; CDR3nt: TGTGCCAGCAGCCTCTTACTACTAGCGGGAGGGCTAAATGAGCAGTTCTTC; CDR3aa: CASSLLLLAGGLNEQFF
d_gene: -; j_gene: TRBJ2-4; abundance: few; v_gene: TRBV28; CDR3nt: TGTGCCAGCTCGGGCAGACTAGCCAAAAACATTCAGTACTTC; CDR3aa: CASSGRLAKNIQYF
d_gene: -; j_gene: TRBJ2-4; abundance: few; v_gene: TRBV11-3; CDR3nt: TGTGCCAGCAGCTCCCCCCTTGAGGGAATTAAAGCCAAAAACATTCAGTACTTC; CDR3aa: CASSSPLEGIKAKNIQYF
d_gene: TRBD1; j_gene: TRBJ1-2; abundance: -; v_gene: TRBV5-1; CDR3nt: TGCGCCAGCAGATTCTACGGGACAGCGGGCTACACCTTC; CDR3aa: CASRFYGTAGYTF
d_gene: -; j_gene: TRBJ2-7; abundance: few; v_gene: TRBV21-1; CDR3nt: TGTGCCAGCAGCAAAGTCAGGGTTCTGGCCTACGAGCAGTACTTC; CDR3aa: CASSKVRVLAYEQYF
d_gene: TRBD1; j_gene: TRBJ1-1; abundance: many; v_gene: TRBV7-3; CDR3nt: TGTGCCAGCAGCCGACAGGGGTCGGGGACTGAAGCTTTCTTT; CDR3aa: CASSRQGSGTEAFF
d_gene: TRBD1; j_gene: TRBJ1-2; abundance: many; v_gene: TRBV12-3/TRBV12-4; CDR3nt: TGTGCCAGCAGGCTGGGACAGCTCTATGGCTACACCTTC; CDR3aa: CASRLGQLYGYTF
d_gene: -; j_gene: TRBJ1-5; abundance: -; v_gene: TRBV6-2/TRBV6-3; CDR3nt: TGTGCCATTGGGGGTGTCAGCAATCAGCCCCAGCATTTT; CDR3aa: CAIGGVSNQPQHF
d_gene: -; j_gene: TRBJ2-7; abundance: many; v_gene: TRBV7-9; CDR3nt: TGTGCCAGCAGCACCCAGGGCCCCCACGAGCAGTACTTC; CDR3aa: CASSTQGPHEQYF
d_gene: -; j_gene: TRBJ2-3; abundance: -; v_gene: TRBV12-5; CDR3nt: TGTGCTAGTGGTAACGGGCCCCCCACAGATACGCAGTATTTT; CDR3aa: CASGNGPPTDTQYF
d_gene: TRBD2; j_gene: TRBJ2-5; abundance: many; v_gene: TRBV4-1; CDR3nt: TGCGCCAGCAGCCAACCTAGCGGGTACCAAGAGACCCAGTACTTC; CDR3aa: CASSQPSGYQETQYF
d_gene: -; j_gene: TRBJ2-1; abundance: medium-sized; v_gene: TRBV20-1; CDR3nt: TGCAGTGCGCCCGATCGGTGGGACGGGAACAATGAGCAGTTCTTC; CDR3aa: CSAPDRWDGNNEQFF
d_gene: TRBD1; j_gene: TRBJ1-5; abundance: many; v_gene: TRBV19; CDR3nt: TGTGCCAGTATTCCGACAGGGGGCTCCAATCAGCCCCAGCATTTT; CDR3aa: CASIPTGGSNQPQHF
d_gene: -; j_gene: TRBJ1-5; abundance: many; v_gene: TRBV6-5; CDR3nt: TGTGCCAGCACCACCCCCCTCAGGTCAGGAGGGCCCCAGCATTTT; CDR3aa: CASTTPLRSGGPQHF